The sequence of this T cell receptor (beta chain) was determined in a study of cytomegalovirus exposure and HLA in healthy donors. Study-wide background: An early release of data contained 80 million to 85 million unique TCRs, which came from HLA-typed donors. Study-level results: Rarity characterized most TCR sequences, yet some public TCRs appeared in many donors. Fewer N-insertions (relative to the roughly 610-donor mean) were reportedly seen in an Asian-associated ancestry cluster in a later analysis.

Researchers ran the PCR with 60 Vbeta and 13 Jbeta primers. TCRdb keeps only in-frame clones here, not all; method: immunoSEQ multiplex PCR. The top ten hold 3% to 3.5% of the sample, which has about 160,000 clones, around 78% seen once. With regard to this clone: Its antigen is unknown.

Losses at the gene ends were 6 bases for V and 6 bases for J; bases not matched to a gene: 3. Germline loops: CDR1 PRHDT, CDR2 FYEKMQ (reference sequence). The CDR3 has 12 amino acids. The sample taken for sequencing was PBMCs. V gene TRBV13 combines with J gene TRBJ2-5; the match to TRBD1 covers 8 bases. This receptor was identified in a woman between 40 and 50 years old in good health and CMV-seronegative. The CDR3 DNA follows: TGTGCCAGCAGTTGGACAGGGAAGACCCAGTACTTC. This translates into CASSWTGKTQYF. The whole variable domain, remainder taken from reference TRBV13 and TRBJ2-5, is AAGVIQSPRHLIKEKRETATLKCYPIPRHDTVYWYQQGPGQDPQFLISFYEKMQSDKGSIPDRFSAQQFSDYHSELNMSSLELGDSALYFCASSWTGKTQYFGPGTRLLVL.